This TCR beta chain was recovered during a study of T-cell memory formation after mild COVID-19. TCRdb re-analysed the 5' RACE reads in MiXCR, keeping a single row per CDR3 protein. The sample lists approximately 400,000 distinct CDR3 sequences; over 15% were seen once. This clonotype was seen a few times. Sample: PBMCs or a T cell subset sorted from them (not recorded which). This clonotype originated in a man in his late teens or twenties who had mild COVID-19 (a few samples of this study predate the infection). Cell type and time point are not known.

Written as DNA, the CDR3 is TGTGCCAGCAGCTTAAGTCGGGGACTAGCAGCCGAGACCCAGTACTTC. Residues: CASSLSRGLAAETQYF. This rearrangement joins TRBV7-2 to TRBJ2-5; TRBD2 matches at 9 bases. CDR3 size: 16 residues. From germline, CDR1 is SGHTA and CDR2 FQGNSA. V shed 2 bases, J shed 5 bases, and the junction held 9 bases outside the gene matches.